This passage covers 10 T cell receptor beta chains from one sample sequenced in a study of CXCR3-negative and CXCR3-positive naive CD8 T cells. Researchers prepared the TRB cDNA libraries using 5' RACE with UMI labels. Using the 5' RACE reads, TCRdb records one entry per CDR3 protein without DNA. Its table lists 45,000 to 75,000 distinct CDR3 sequences. The sample taken for sequencing was naive CXCR3- CD8+ T cells from blood. This sample's subset: CD45RO-CCR7+CD27+CD95- naive CD8+ T cells lacking CXCR3 (TNR3-). These receptors originate from a human donor in good health. Some clones in this sample may be carry-over from other donors' samples.

The V gene is TRBV29-1, the J gene TRBJ2-7; TCRdb gives TRBD1 as the D gene, but with no DNA this cannot be confirmed. Looked up from germline, CDR1 is SQVTM and CDR2 is ANQGSEA. This CDR3 region has 13 residues. This CDR3 reads CSVTGTGAYEQYF.

This chain connects TRBV29-1 to TRBJ2-7; the TCRdb call, TRBD2, lacks DNA for checking. The CDR3 consists of 14 residues. Looked up from germline, CDR1 is SQVTM and CDR2 is ANQGSEA. The CDR3 loop reads CSVWTSGGAYEQYF.

The chain links TRBV11-3 to TRBJ2-7; TCRdb's D gene call, TRBD1, goes unchecked for lack of DNA. The CDR3 is 13 amino acids. Germline loops: CDR1 SGHNT, CDR2 YENEEA. CDR3 in amino acids: CASSLGPTYEQYF.

The V and J genes are TRBV6-2 or TRBV6-3 and TRBJ2-1; TCRdb's assignment of TRBD1 cannot be checked, as there is no DNA. Germline CDR1 and CDR2: MNHEY and SVGEGT. The CDR3 spans 14 residues. The CDR3 spells CANSEGGGIDEQFF.

This chain links TRBV7-3 with TRBJ2-1; TCRdb proposes TRBD1, but this gene call is untestable without DNA. The germline CDR1 and CDR2 sequences are SGHTA and FQGTGA. This CDR3 contains 16 residues. CDR3 residues: CASSLDPGVVVNEQFF.

The chain links TRBV4-2 to TRBJ2-1; TCRdb's D call, TRBD2, is unchecked because there is no DNA. The CDR3 has 17 amino acids. In germline, CDR1 is LGHNA, CDR2 YNFKEQ. CDR3 loop: CASSQDMEESSYNEQFF.

The chain recombines TRBV29-1 with TRBJ2-7; with no DNA, the TCRdb D assignment of TRBD1 cannot be verified. Germline V gives CDR1 SQVTM, CDR2 ANQGSEA. The CDR3 has 14 residues. CDR3 sequence reads: CSVEDGDRTYEQYF.

The chain is built from TRBV7-9 and TRBJ2-6; the TCRdb call, TRBD1, lacks DNA for checking. The CDR3 runs 16 residues. Germline CDR1 and CDR2: SEHNR and FQNEAQ (reference sequence). The CDR3 spells CAGAPTIGPRANVLTF.

V gene TRBV29-1 combines with J gene TRBJ1-1. The CDR3 covers 13 residues. The germline V gene has CDR1 SQVTM and CDR2 ANQGSEA. CDR3 in amino acids: CSVADGGNTEAFF.

The chain uses TRBV7-9 and TRBJ2-7; TCRdb reports TRBD1, a call that lacks DNA to check it against. This CDR3 is built from 13 residues. Per the germline V gene, CDR1 is SEHNR and CDR2 is FQNEAQ (reference sequence). The CDR3 region is CASTAGANYEQYF.